Here is one T cell receptor beta chain with its context. As yet, its antigen is unknown. These data belong to a study of human T cells and chemical hapten exposure. Overall study findings and caveats: No change in TCRs above 1 in 1000 frequency was produced by DPC sensitization. Against controls, expanded TCRs gave rise to significantly more large CDR3 similarity clusters. Counts of TCRs expanded at PT1 correlated positively with patch test score.

TCRdb analysed the RACE reads with MiXCR anew, one entry per CDR3 protein. The data show a few hundred thousand distinct CDR3 sequences, about 4.4% seen once. Described time point: patch test 1, 2 weeks after DPC sensitization. Treatment of the sample: therapeutic diphenylcyclopropenone sensitization with weekly scalp DPC. Unfractionated whole blood was the source of the extracted total RNA. The sequenced sample was whole blood, obtained in connection with sensitization to the hapten diphenylcyclopropenone (DPC). The TCR was taken from a woman in her 50s with alopecia areata. Some clones in this sample may be carry-over from other donors' samples.

The CDR3 bases are TGTGCCAGCAGCTTGAGGTACAGGGGGCCGACAGATACGCAGTATTTT. Translating it yields CASSLRYRGPTDTQYF. The chain recombines TRBV5-4 with TRBJ2-3, with 9 bases lining up with TRBD1. Germline V gene sequence: CDR1 SGHNT, CDR2 YYREEE (reference sequence). The CDR3 has 16 residues. Trimming took 1 base from V and 3 from J; bases not matched to a gene: 6.